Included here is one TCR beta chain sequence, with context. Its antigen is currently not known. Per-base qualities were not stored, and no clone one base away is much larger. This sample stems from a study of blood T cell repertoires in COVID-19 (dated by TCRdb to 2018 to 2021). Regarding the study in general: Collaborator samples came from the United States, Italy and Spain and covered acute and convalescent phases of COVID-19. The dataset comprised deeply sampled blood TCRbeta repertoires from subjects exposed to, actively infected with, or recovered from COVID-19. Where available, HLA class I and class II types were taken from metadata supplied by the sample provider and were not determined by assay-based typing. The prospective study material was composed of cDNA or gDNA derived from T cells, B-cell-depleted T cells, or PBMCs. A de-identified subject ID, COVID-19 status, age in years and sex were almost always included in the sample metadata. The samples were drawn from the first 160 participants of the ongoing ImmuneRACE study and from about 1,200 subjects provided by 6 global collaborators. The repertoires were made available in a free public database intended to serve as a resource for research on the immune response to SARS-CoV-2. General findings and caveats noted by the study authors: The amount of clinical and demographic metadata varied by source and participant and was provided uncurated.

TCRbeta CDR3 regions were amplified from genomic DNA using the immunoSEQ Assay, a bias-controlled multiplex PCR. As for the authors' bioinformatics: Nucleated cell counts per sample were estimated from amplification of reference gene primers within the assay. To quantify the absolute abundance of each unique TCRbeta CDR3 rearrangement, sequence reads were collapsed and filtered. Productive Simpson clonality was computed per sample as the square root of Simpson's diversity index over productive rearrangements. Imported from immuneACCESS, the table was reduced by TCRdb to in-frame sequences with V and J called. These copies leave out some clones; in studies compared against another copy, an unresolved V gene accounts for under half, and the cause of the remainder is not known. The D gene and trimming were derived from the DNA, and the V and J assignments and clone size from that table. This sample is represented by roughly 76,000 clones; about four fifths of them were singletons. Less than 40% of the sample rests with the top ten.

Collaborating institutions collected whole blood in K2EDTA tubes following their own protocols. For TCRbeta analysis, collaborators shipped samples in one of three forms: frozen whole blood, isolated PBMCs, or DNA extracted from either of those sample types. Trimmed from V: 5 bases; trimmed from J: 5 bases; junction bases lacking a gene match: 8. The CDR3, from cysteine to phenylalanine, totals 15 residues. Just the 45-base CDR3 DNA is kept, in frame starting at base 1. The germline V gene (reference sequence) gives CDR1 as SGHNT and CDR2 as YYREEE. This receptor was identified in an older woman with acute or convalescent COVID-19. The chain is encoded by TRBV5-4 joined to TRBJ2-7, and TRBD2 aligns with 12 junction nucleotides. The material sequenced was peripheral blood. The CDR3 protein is CASRDWTSGMNEQYF. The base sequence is TGTGCCAGCAGGGATTGGACTAGCGGGATGAACGAGCAGTACTTC.